This T cell receptor beta chain was observed in a study of T-cell memory formation after mild COVID-19. Study in general: Largely, TCR clusters stayed within a single donor.

Whole-study results and caveats: Among clones peaking at day 37 in the second wave, SARS-CoV-2 specificity remained unconfirmed.

TCRdb called the 5' RACE reads again in MiXCR, with one record for every CDR3 protein. The sample lists roughly 68,000 distinct CDR3 sequences, over 15% occurring once. Notes on this clonotype: The antigen remains unidentified.

CDR3 size: 12 residues. The V and J ends lost 6 bases and 3 bases, in that order; junction bases with no gene match: 2. Germline assignment: CDR1 ENHRY and CDR2 SYGVKD. This receptor was identified in an adult woman who had mild COVID-19 (a few samples of this study predate the infection). Cell type and time point are not known. This chain links TRBV10-3 with TRBJ2-7; TRBD1 agrees at 7 bases. What was sequenced was PBMCs or a T cell subset sorted from them (not recorded which). The CDR3 nucleotides are TGTGCCATCAGGGGACAGAACTACGAGCAGTACTTC. Translating gives CAIRGQNYEQYF.